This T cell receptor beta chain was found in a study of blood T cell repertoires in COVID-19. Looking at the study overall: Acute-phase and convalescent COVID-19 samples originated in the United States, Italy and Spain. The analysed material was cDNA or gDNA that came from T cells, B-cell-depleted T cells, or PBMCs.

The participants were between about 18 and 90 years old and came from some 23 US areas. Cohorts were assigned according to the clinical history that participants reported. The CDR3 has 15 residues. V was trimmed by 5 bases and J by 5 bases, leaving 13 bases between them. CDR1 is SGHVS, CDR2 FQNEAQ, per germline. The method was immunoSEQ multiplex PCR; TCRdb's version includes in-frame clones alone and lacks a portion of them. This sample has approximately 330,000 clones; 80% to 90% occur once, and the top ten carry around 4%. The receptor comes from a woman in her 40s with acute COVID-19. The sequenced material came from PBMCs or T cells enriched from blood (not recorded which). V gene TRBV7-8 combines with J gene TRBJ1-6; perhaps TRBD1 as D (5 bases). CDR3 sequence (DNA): TGTGCCAGCAGCAAACACGGGACTAATAATTCACCCCTCCACTTT. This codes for CASSKHGTNNSPLHF.